This TCR beta chain was found in a study of cytomegalovirus exposure and HLA in healthy donors. The study, taken as a whole, reports: Per a later analysis, HLA-associated TCR beta chains showed more clonal expansion than other, equally common TCR beta chains.

About this clone: Its antigen is still unknown. An end of the junction does not agree with germline; a read error may underlie this. The identical CDR3 is also encoded by other nucleotide sequences in the sample.

In the PCR, 60 Vbeta and 13 Jbeta primers were used. In the authors' workflow: Among the unique TCR beta chains that a later analysis counted, 75 million to 85 million in all, approximately 12 million were shared. Repertoires were generated with immunoSEQ multiplex PCR, while TCRdb's copy carries only in-frame clones and drops some. From that table come the V and J calls and clone size; the DNA was used to work out D and trimming. Of tens of thousands of clones listed, approximately 80% are singletons. Germline V lookup: CDR1 SGHRS, CDR2 YFSETQ. The CDR3 totals 16 residues. V is TRBV5-1 and J is TRBJ1-1; 8 nucleotides agree with TRBD1. The source of this sequence is a human donor in good health. The sample comprised PBMCs. The CDR3 region is CASSTGAQGAHTEAFF. The CDR3 DNA is TGCGCCAGCAGCACGGGAGCCCAGGGGGCTCACACTGAAGCCTTCTTT.